The sequence of this TCR beta chain was determined in a study of blood T cells in healthy people across ages. This clonotype was seen ten or more times. Its antigen is still unknown. A J-beta primer mix and a sample-barcoded 5' primer were used in a second PCR of roughly 7 to 12 cycles. Each of the samples gave a minimum of 2.5 million paired-end reads that contained CDR3. TCRdb ran MiXCR on the 5' RACE reads and lists one entry per CDR3 protein. The sample lists around 990,000 distinct CDR3 sequences; around two fifths were seen once. Overall study findings and caveats: Among T cells, TCR beta diversity per million cells dropped roughly linearly as age rose.

Sequencing input: blood. The TCR was taken from a man younger than 35 in good health.

CDR3 in amino acids: CASSRPTNRENRNEQFF. CDR3 DNA: TGTGCCAGCAGCCGACCCACAAACAGGGAAAATAGGAATGAGCAGTTCTTC. This chain links TRBV7-2 with TRBJ2-1; tentatively, D is TRBD1 (6 bases). The CDR3 spans 17 residues. The germline gives CDR1 SGHTA, CDR2 FQGNSA. With 5 bases removed from V and 7 bases from J, the gap between germline ends came to 24 bases.